The clone carrying this T cell receptor (beta chain) was counted a few times. Its antigen is unidentified. V lost 0 bases, J lost 4 bases, and 3 bases stayed unmatched. The germline V gene encodes CDR1 SGHKS and CDR2 YYEKEE (reference sequence). This CDR3 is 15 amino acids long. As it was prepared, the TCRbeta library received unique molecular identifiers. TCRdb reanalysed the PCR reads using MiXCR and keeps one entry per CDR3 protein. Of about 580,000 distinct CDR3 sequences in the sample, about 21% are singletons; the top ten hold roughly an eighth. These data are taken from a study of T-cell reconstitution after alpha-beta-depleted transplantation in children. General study findings and limits: A year post-transplant, T-cell counts and diversity derived mostly from newly produced T cells. The origin of high day-60 TCRbeta diversity in some patients lay in surviving recipient T cells and thymic progenitors. It was reported that alpha-beta T cells came from several hundred expanded graft clones (about two months after transplant).

The sequence derives from a boy under two years old who had a stem cell transplant for acute myeloid leukemia, so the T cells may come from the graft donor. The sample here was PBMCs, mostly from graft donor cells, taken 360 days after TCRalphabeta/CD19-depleted stem cell transplant. The rearrangement joins TRBV5-5 to TRBJ2-1; 8 bases match TRBD1. Here the CDR3 DNA reads TGTGCCAGCAGCTTGGAGGACAGGGTGTACAATGAGCAGTTCTTC. This gives the protein CASSLEDRVYNEQFF.